This T cell receptor (beta chain) was captured by sequencing in a study of a mutant IDH1 vaccine in newly diagnosed glioma. CDR1 and CDR2 (germline): SGHTA, FQGNSA. The V and J ends lost 5 bases and 4 bases respectively, with 15 bases between them. The CDR3 has 15 amino acids. Method: immunoSEQ multiplex PCR; TCRdb's copy keeps in-frame clones and lacks some. Counted here are 25,000 to 35,000 clones, almost 85% occurring once; the ten biggest clones make up roughly 19%. Regarding time point: baseline, week 1 (first vaccination visit). Treatment in this sample: pre-vaccination baseline after standard-of-care therapy. The study enrolled donors with new WHO grade 3 or 4 IDH1-mutant, ATRX-lost astrocytomas.

The chain has TRBV7-2 and TRBJ1-5, with D unresolved. This specimen consisted of PBMCs, obtained from a glioma patient treated with radiotherapy, temozolomide or both. The TCR was taken from a man between 25 and 39 years old with glioma. CDR3 amino acids: CASSPGRWGNQPQHF. The DNA for the CDR3 is TGTGCCAGCAGCCCGGGGAGGTGGGGTAATCAGCCCCAGCATTTT.